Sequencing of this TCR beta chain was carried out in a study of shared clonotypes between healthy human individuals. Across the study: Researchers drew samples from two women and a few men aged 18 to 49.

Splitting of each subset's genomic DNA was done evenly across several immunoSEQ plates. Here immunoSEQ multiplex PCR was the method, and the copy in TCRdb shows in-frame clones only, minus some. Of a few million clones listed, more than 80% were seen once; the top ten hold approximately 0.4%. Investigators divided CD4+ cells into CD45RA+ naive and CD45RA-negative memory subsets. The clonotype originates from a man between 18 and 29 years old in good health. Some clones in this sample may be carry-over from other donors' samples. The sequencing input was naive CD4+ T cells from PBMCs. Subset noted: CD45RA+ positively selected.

The DNA of the CDR3 is TGTGCCAGCCACAGTGACCAACTCACTGAAGCTTTCTTT. This sequence encodes CASHSDQLTEAFF. The chain joins TRBV5-4 to TRBJ1-1, with D unresolved. Trimming removed 7 bases at V and 4 bases at J, with 14 bases between. The germline CDR1 and CDR2 sequences are SGHNT and YYREEE (reference sequence). The CDR3 loop spans 13 amino acids.